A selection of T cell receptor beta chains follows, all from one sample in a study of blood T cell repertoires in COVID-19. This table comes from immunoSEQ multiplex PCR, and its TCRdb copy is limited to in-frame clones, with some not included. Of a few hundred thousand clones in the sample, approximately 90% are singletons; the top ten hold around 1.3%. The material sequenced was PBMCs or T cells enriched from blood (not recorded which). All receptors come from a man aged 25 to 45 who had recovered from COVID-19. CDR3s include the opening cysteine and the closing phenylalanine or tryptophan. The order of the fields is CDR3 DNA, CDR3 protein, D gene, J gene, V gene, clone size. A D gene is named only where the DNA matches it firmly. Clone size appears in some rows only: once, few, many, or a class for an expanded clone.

cdr3_nt: TGTGCCAGCAGCTTGCGTGGCTGGGATCCTCGGGGAGAGACCCAGTACTTC; cdr3_aa: CASSLRGWDPRGETQYF; d_call: .; j_call: TRBJ2-5; v_call: TRBV13; clone_size: .
cdr3_nt: TGTGCCTGGAGGGACACTTCTAATTCACCCCTCCACTTT; cdr3_aa: CAWRDTSNSPLHF; d_call: .; j_call: TRBJ1-6; v_call: TRBV30; clone_size: .
cdr3_nt: TGCGCCAGCAGCCAAGGCCCTCGAGGAGCGGGAGTACCCAATGAGCAGTTCTTC; cdr3_aa: CASSQGPRGAGVPNEQFF; d_call: TRBD2; j_call: TRBJ2-1; v_call: TRBV4-1; clone_size: .
cdr3_nt: TGCGCCAGCAGCCAAAGGTCCAGGGGGCCTTACAATGAGCAGTTCTTC; cdr3_aa: CASSQRSRGPYNEQFF; d_call: TRBD1; j_call: TRBJ2-1; v_call: TRBV4-1; clone_size: few
cdr3_nt: TGTGCCAGCAGCTTAGCGCAGATACAGTATTTT; cdr3_aa: CASSLAQIQYF; d_call: .; j_call: TRBJ2-3; v_call: TRBV11-2; clone_size: .
cdr3_nt: TGTGCCAGCAGTGCCGGGACAGGGGCGATCCTTAGCAATCAGCCCCAGCATTTT; cdr3_aa: CASSAGTGAILSNQPQHF; d_call: TRBD1; j_call: TRBJ1-5; v_call: TRBV6-2/TRBV6-3; clone_size: .
cdr3_nt: TGTGCCATCATGATATCAGGGACAGGGGACGAGCAGTACTTC; cdr3_aa: CAIMISGTGDEQYF; d_call: TRBD1; j_call: TRBJ2-7; v_call: TRBV10-3; clone_size: .
cdr3_nt: TGTGCCAGCAGTTACTCCAGACAGGGGCGGAACACTGAAGCTTTCTTT; cdr3_aa: CASSYSRQGRNTEAFF; d_call: TRBD1; j_call: TRBJ1-1; v_call: TRBV6-5; clone_size: .
cdr3_nt: TGTGCCACCAGGGAAAACAGGGGGACCGGGGAGCTGTTTTTT; cdr3_aa: CATRENRGTGELFF; d_call: TRBD1; j_call: TRBJ2-2; v_call: TRBV24-1; clone_size: .
cdr3_nt: TGTGCCAGCAGCCCCGGCTCGTGGGGGGATGGCTACACCTTC; cdr3_aa: CASSPGSWGDGYTF; d_call: .; j_call: TRBJ1-2; v_call: TRBV5-4; clone_size: .
cdr3_nt: TGTGCCAGCAGCTTTAGACAGTCGACCGGGGAGCTGTTTTTT; cdr3_aa: CASSFRQSTGELFF; d_call: .; j_call: TRBJ2-2; v_call: TRBV11-3; clone_size: .